The 18 T cell receptor beta chains listed next were all sequenced from one sample in a study of regulatory and conventional T cells in RAG deficiency. Produced via immunoSEQ multiplex PCR; TCRdb's table is partial and in-frame only. The data contain more than 40,000 clones, around 90% of them singletons. Conventional CD4+ T cells were sorted from blood as CD25-low CD127-high cells. This sample was also put to use in a study of regulatory T cells. That paper notes: The PCR used 52 TRBV and 13 TRBJ primers.

Sequenced: CD4+ effector T cells sorted from blood. The receptors shown here come from a human donor in good health.

This clone was detected once. Here the CDR3 reads CASSGQGANTGELFF. CDR3 DNA: TGTGCCAGCTCGGGACAGGGGGCGAACACCGGGGAGCTGTTTTTT. This rearrangement joins TRBV11-3 to TRBJ2-2; 11 bases map to TRBD1. This CDR3 spans 15 amino acids. V lost 8 bases to trimming and J lost 0 bases; unmatched junction nucleotides: 2. Germline V gene data show CDR1 as SGHNT and CDR2 as YENEEA.

The chain couples TRBV7-2 to TRBJ2-7, with a possible D match to TRBD1 (6 bases). CDR3 length: 15 amino acids. Germline V lookup: CDR1 SGHTA, CDR2 FQGNSA. V lost 1 base, J lost 2 bases, and 12 bases lay in between. The CDR3, as DNA: TGTGCCAGCAGCTTAGGCAGGGGAAGGCCCTACGAGCAGTACTTC. Its translation: CASSLGRGRPYEQYF. Based on the CDR3 plus reference TRBV7-2 and TRBJ2-7, the full variable domain is GAGVSQSPSNKVTEKGKDVELRCDPISGHTALYWYRQSLGQGLEFLIYFQGNSAPDKSGLPSDRFSAERTGGSVSTLTIQRTQQEDSAVYLCASSLGRGRPYEQYFGPGTRLTVT.

The chain recombines TRBV28 with TRBJ2-7, with unresolved D. The V and J ends lost 8 bases and 0 bases respectively, with 17 bases between them. There are 15 residues in the CDR3. CDR1 is MDHEN and CDR2 is SYDVKM in the germline V gene. This CDR3 reads CASQLTATGSYEQYF. In DNA, the CDR3 is TGTGCCAGCCAATTAACAGCTACTGGCTCCTACGAGCAGTACTTC.

The V gene is TRBV28, the J gene TRBJ1-5, with a weak D call TRBD1 (5 bases). V lost 5 bases and J lost 1, with 24 bases in between. The CDR3 runs 19 residues. Germline loops: CDR1 MDHEN, CDR2 SYDVKM. The DNA for the CDR3 is TGTGCCAGCAGTGCCCTATTTAGGGGCGCCGAGGGGAGCAATCAGCCCCAGCATTTT. Protein: CASSALFRGAEGSNQPQHF.

The chain uses TRBV6-1 and TRBJ2-3; 9 bases match TRBD2. The CDR3 runs 16 residues. V dropped 2 bases and J dropped 2; count of bases not matched to a gene: 5. CDR1 and CDR2 from the germline V gene are MNHNS and SASEGT. DNA of the CDR3: TGTGCCAGCAGTGAACCCCTAGCGGGATACACAGATACGCAGTATTTT. Encoded protein: CASSEPLAGYTDTQYF.

CDR3 bases: TGTGCCAGTAGTCCGAGGACAGGGCAGAGCAATCAGCCCCAGCATTTT. This sequence encodes CASSPRTGQSNQPQHF. The rearrangement links TRBV19 to TRBJ1-5, with 8 positions matching TRBD1. This CDR3 comprises 16 residues. V trimming: 5 bases; J trimming: 1 base; junction bases outside the gene matches: 7. Germline V CDR1 and CDR2: LNHDA, SQIVND (reference sequence).

CDR3: CASSSLSTGHMNTEAFF. In nucleotides, the CDR3 is TGTGCCAGCAGCTCACTCAGTACGGGTCACATGAACACTGAAGCTTTCTTT. V usage is TRBV5-5 and J usage is TRBJ1-1; D not certain. The V end was cut by 3 bases, the J end by 0 bases, with 18 bases between. CDR1 and CDR2 from the germline V gene are SGHKS and YYEKEE (reference sequence). CDR3 length equals 17 residues.

V and J are TRBV30 and TRBJ1-1; D is uncertain. Trimming removed 2 bases at V and 10 bases at J, with 11 bases between. This CDR3 region has 11 residues. CDR1 and CDR2 (germline): GTSNPN, SVGIG (reference sequence). The CDR3 sequence is CAWSIGWGAFF. For the CDR3, the DNA is TGTGCCTGGAGTATTGGGTGGGGAGCTTTCTTT.

In its sample, this clone was seen once. This chain links TRBV4-2 with TRBJ1-1; no definite D call. Germline V lookup: CDR1 LGHNA, CDR2 YNFKEQ. This CDR3 comprises 14 residues. Trimming cost V 1 base and J 1 base, with 7 bases left between them. The CDR3 spells CASSQVSGNTEAFF. The CDR3 DNA sequence: TGTGCCAGCAGCCAAGTATCAGGGAACACTGAAGCTTTCTTT.

The gene calls are TRBV5-8 and TRBJ1-5; D perhaps matches TRBD1 (5 bases). This CDR3 comprises 15 residues. Germline CDR1 reads SGHTS; CDR2 reads YDEGEE. The germline V and J ends were trimmed by 5 bases and 0 bases, with 12 bases remaining between them. The CDR3 is CASSSGTDSNQPQHF. The CDR3 region has the DNA TGTGCCAGCAGTTCCGGGACGGATAGCAATCAGCCCCAGCATTTT.

The genes are TRBV7-8 and TRBJ2-1, with D possibly TRBD1 on 6 matching bases. Trimming cost V 5 bases and J 6 bases, with 14 bases left between them. This CDR3 contains 14 residues. Per germline, CDR1 SGHVS and CDR2 FQNEAQ. CDR3 in DNA: TGTGCCAGCAGCCCCCACAGGGACCCCAATGAGCAGTTCTTC. As protein: CASSPHRDPNEQFF.

CDR3 region: CASNLGGVQGYEKLFF. In DNA, the CDR3 is TGTGCCAGTAACCTAGGGGGGGTACAGGGGTATGAAAAACTGTTTTTT. The chain employs TRBV19 and TRBJ1-4, with 7 bases lining up with TRBD1. J gave up 6 bases and V 7 bases, and 14 bases lay outside the gene matches. The CDR3 has 16 amino acids. Germline assignment: CDR1 LNHDA and CDR2 SQIVND (reference sequence).

The genes are TRBV19 and TRBJ2-7; 10 nucleotides agree with TRBD1. CDR1 is LNHDA and CDR2 is SQIVND in the germline V gene (reference sequence). This CDR3 has 15 residues. J gave up 0 bases and V 5 bases, and 4 bases lay outside the gene matches. CDR3 nucleotide sequence: TGTGCCAGTAGTCCCCGGGACAGGGGCTCCTACGAGCAGTACTTC. Translating gives CASSPRDRGSYEQYF.

V usage is TRBV5-1 and J usage is TRBJ1-4; D possibly corresponds to TRBD1 (6 bases). Trimming cost V 4 bases and J 5 bases, with 12 bases left between them. CDR1 and CDR2 from the germline V gene are SGHRS and YFSETQ. This CDR3 comprises 14 residues. CDR3 DNA sequence: TGCGCCAGCAGCGGGGGGCAGAAGAATGAAAAACTGTTTTTT. It is translated as CASSGGQKNEKLFF.

The rearrangement links TRBV11-3 to TRBJ2-7; TRBD1 matches 10 bases. V was pared by 1 base and J by 4 bases, with 7 bases of the junction left unmatched. Germline CDR1 reads SGHNT; CDR2 reads YENEEA. This CDR3 has 16 residues. The CDR3 region is CASSLVWGQGSYEQYF. The CDR3 region has the DNA TGTGCCAGCAGCTTAGTATGGGGACAGGGGTCGTACGAGCAGTACTTC.

This clone came up once. The chain has TRBV29-1 and TRBJ2-2; 7 bases line up with TRBD1. The V gene's germline CDR1 is SQVTM and CDR2 ANQGSEA. The CDR3 contains 14 residues. V shed 6 bases and J 1 base; nucleotides not matched to a gene: 5. The CDR3 protein is CSVQGWGNTGELFF. The DNA of the CDR3 is TGCAGCGTACAGGGGTGGGGGAACACCGGGGAGCTGTTTTTT.

This rearrangement joins TRBV28 to TRBJ1-6; 9 bases align to TRBD1. This CDR3 has 16 amino acids. The V gene end was trimmed by 6 bases and the J gene end by 0 bases; junction bases not matched to a gene: 3. Germline-derived CDR1 and CDR2 are MDHEN and SYDVKM. The CDR3 DNA reads as TGTGCCAGCAGGGGACAGGGTGACTCCTATAATTCACCCCTCCACTTT. This translates into CASRGQGDSYNSPLHF. The entire variable domain, with the rest obtained from reference TRBV28 and TRBJ1-6, is as follows: DVKVTQSSRYLVKRTGEKVFLECVQDMDHENMFWYRQDPGLGLRLIYFSYDVKMKEKGDIPEGYSVSREKKERFSLILESASTNQTSMYLCASRGQGDSYNSPLHFGNGTRLTVT.

The V gene is TRBV7-5, the J gene TRBJ2-7; TRBD2, the D gene given by the table, was not confirmed from the DNA. TRBV7-5 is noted as a pseudogene. The CDR3 loop spans 15 amino acids. The CDR3 nucleotides read TGTGCCAGAAGCTTCTCGGGGTTTAGGTCCTACGAGCAGTACTTC. This sequence encodes CARSFSGFRSYEQYF.